Here is one T cell receptor (beta chain) with its context. Its antigen is not known. The authors' processing: Filtering differed since immunoSEQ provided only junctions, with no quality scores. Profiling relied on immunoSEQ multiplex PCR, and the TCRdb table lists in-frame clones only, not all of them. Clone size and the V and J calls come from that table; the DNA yielded D and trimming. In the table there are about 2.4 million clones, 80% to 95% of which are singletons. The sample is drawn from a study of shared clonotypes between healthy human individuals. Findings of the study overall: An expected dependence of interdonor clonotype sharing on sequencing depth was noted.

Germline V lookup: CDR1 WSHSY, CDR2 SAAADI. The CDR3 runs 13 residues. With 2 bases removed from V and 4 bases from J, the gap between germline ends came to 8 bases. The TCR sequence derives from a man aged 18-30 years in good health. Some clones in this sample may be carry-over from other donors' samples. The sequenced material came from naive CD4+ T cells from PBMCs. The subset denotes: CD45RA+ positively selected. The J gene is TRBJ1-2, the V gene TRBV10-2; a possible D gene is TRBD1 (6 bases). For the CDR3, the DNA is TGCGCCAGCAGTGAGACAGGGATCTATGGCTACACCTTC. Translating gives CASSETGIYGYTF.